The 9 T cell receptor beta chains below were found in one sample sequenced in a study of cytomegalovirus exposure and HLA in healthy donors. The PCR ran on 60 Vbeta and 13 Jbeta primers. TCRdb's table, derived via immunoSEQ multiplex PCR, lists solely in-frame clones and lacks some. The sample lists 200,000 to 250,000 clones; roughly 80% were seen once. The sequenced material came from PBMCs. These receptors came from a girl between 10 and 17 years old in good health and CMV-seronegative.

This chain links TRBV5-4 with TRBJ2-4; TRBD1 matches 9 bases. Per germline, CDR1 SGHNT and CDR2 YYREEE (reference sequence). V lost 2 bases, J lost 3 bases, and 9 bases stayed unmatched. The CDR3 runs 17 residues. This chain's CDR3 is CASSFVLSGQGKNIQYF. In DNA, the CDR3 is TGTGCCAGCAGCTTCGTCCTGTCGGGACAGGGCAAAAACATTCAGTACTTC.

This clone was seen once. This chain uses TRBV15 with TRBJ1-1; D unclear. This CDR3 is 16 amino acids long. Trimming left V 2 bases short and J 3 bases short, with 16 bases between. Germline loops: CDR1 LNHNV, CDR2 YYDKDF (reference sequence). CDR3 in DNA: TGTGCCACCAGCAGACACCGGGGAGCGACCGACACTGAAGCTTTCTTT. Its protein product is CATSRHRGATDTEAFF.

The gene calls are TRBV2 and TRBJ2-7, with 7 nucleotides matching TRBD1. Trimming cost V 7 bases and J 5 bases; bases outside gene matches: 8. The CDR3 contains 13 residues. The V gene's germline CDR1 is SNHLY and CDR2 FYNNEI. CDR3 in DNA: TGTGCCAGCAACCCAGACAGGGACCACGAGCAGTACTTC. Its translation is CASNPDRDHEQYF.

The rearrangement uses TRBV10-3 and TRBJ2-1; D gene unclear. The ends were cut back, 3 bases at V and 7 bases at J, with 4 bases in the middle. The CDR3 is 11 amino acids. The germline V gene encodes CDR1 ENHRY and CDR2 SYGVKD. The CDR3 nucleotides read TGTGCCATCAGTGATCATAATGAGCAGTTCTTC. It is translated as CAISDHNEQFF.

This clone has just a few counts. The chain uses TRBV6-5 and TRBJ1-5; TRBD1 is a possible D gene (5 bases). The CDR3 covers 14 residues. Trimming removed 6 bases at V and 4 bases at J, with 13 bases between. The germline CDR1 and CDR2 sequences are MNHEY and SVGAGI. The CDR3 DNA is TGTGCCAGCAGCATTGACGGGGGTAATCAGCCCCAGCATTTT. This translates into CASSIDGGNQPQHF.

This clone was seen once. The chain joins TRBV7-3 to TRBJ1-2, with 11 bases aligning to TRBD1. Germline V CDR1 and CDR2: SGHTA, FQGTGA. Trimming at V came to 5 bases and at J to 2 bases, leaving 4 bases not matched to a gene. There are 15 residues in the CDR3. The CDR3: CASSPGTGGNYGYTF. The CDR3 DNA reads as TGTGCCAGCAGCCCCGGGACAGGGGGGAACTATGGCTACACCTTC.

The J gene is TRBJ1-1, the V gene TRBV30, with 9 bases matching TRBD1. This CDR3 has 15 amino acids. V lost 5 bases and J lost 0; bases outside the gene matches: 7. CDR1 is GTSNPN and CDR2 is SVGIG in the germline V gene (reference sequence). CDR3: CAWGRDRAMNTEAFF. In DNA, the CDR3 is TGTGCCTGGGGCCGGGACAGGGCGATGAACACTGAAGCTTTCTTT.

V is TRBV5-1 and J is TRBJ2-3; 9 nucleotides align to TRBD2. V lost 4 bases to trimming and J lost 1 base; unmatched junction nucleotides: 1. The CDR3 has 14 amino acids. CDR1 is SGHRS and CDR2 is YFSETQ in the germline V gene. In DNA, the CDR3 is TGCGCCAGCAGCGCGGGAGGGCGCACAGATACGCAGTATTTT. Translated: CASSAGGRTDTQYF.

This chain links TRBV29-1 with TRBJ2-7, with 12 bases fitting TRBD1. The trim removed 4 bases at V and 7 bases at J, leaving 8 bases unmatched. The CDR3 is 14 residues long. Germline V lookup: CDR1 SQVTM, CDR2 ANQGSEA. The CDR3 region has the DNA TGCAGCGTTGGGGGACAGGGGGCTTCAGGGGAGCAGTACTTC. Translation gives CSVGGQGASGEQYF.